The rows below give T cell receptor beta chains drawn from one sample of a study of lung T cells in sarcoidosis with Löfgren's syndrome. MiXCR, run by TCRdb on the reads, gives a single entry per CDR3 protein. The repertoire holds about 20,000 distinct CDR3 sequences, with 20% to 25% as singletons. The sequencing input was CD4+ T cells from PBMCs. The receptors derive from a human donor with sarcoidosis (Löfgren's syndrome or another form), or a control subject (not recorded which). The CDR3 runs from the conserved cysteine through the conserved F or W. A D gene is named only where the DNA matches it firmly. Size is omitted from some rows. Given values are once, few, many or a class for expanded clones.

abundance	v_gene	d_gene	j_gene	CDR3aa	CDR3nt
-	TRBV4-3	-	TRBJ2-1	CASSQDRASYNEQF	TGCGCCAGCAGCCAAGACAGGGCATCCTACAATGAGCAGTTC
many	TRBV28	-	TRBJ2-2	CASSPTGTTTGELFF	TGTGCCAGCAGTCCCACCGGGACGACTACCGGGGAGCTGTTTTTT
few	TRBV12-3/TRBV12-4	-	TRBJ1-5	CASSLVSQPQHF	TGTGCCAGCAGTTTAGTTTCCCAGCCCCAGCATTTT
many	TRBV28	-	TRBJ1-2	CASSLWKDSGYGYTF	TGTGCCAGCAGTTTATGGAAGGACAGTGGTTATGGCTACACCTTC
medium-sized	TRBV6-1	-	TRBJ2-7	CASSTPEKPYEQYF	TGTGCCAGCTCCACCCCGGAGAAACCCTACGAGCAGTACTTC
many	TRBV5-1	-	TRBJ1-1	CASSLRSTEAFF	TGCGCCAGCAGCTTAAGGAGCACTGAAGCTTTCTTT
many	TRBV28	TRBD1	TRBJ2-7	CASSLTTQGTYEQYF	TGTGCCAGCAGTTTAACCACACAGGGGACCTACGAGCAGTACTTC
medium-sized	TRBV27	TRBD2	TRBJ2-1	CASSQSRPGLGNEQFF	TGTGCCAGCAGCCAGAGCCGCCCGGGACTAGGCAATGAGCAGTTCTTC
medium-sized	TRBV6-2/TRBV6-3	-	TRBJ1-1	CASSYSGNQAFF	TGTGCCAGCAGTTACTCGGGCAACCAAGCTTTCTTT
many	TRBV4-2	-	TRBJ2-7	CASSQGGSRSYEQYF	TGTGCCAGCAGCCAAGGGGGGTCTCGGTCCTACGAGCAGTACTTC
many	TRBV18	-	TRBJ2-7	CASSPREFGVSYEQYF	TGTGCCAGCTCACCACGCGAGTTCGGTGTCTCCTACGAGCAGTACTTC
-	TRBV24-1	-	TRBJ2-1	CATSDPGRSSYNEQFF	TGTGCCACCAGTGATCCAGGACGGAGCTCCTACAATGAGCAGTTCTTC
few	TRBV28	TRBD1	TRBJ2-1	CASSSPGQGAMGSYNEQFF	TGTGCCAGCAGTTCCCCGGGACAGGGGGCTATGGGGTCCTACAATGAGCAGTTCTTC
many	TRBV28	TRBD1	TRBJ2-7	CASSRTGGDYEQYF	TGTGCCAGCAGCCGGACAGGGGGCGACTACGAGCAGTACTTC
-	TRBV20-1	TRBD2	TRBJ2-7	CSARGEQRGFHKQYF	TGCAGTGCTAGAGGTGAGCAGCGGGGGTTCCACAAGCAGTACTTC
medium-sized	TRBV27	TRBD1	TRBJ1-1	CASSSDRGLNTEAFF	TGTGCCAGCAGTTCGGACAGGGGGTTGAACACTGAAGCTTTCTTT
many	TRBV28	TRBD2	TRBJ2-5	CASSLPLGGRASVETQYF	TGTGCCAGCAGTTTACCCTTAGGCGGGAGGGCCTCGGTTGAGACCCAGTACTTC
many	TRBV18	TRBD2	TRBJ2-7	CASSPIPGGSYEQYF	TGTGCCAGCTCACCAATTCCGGGGGGGTCCTACGAGCAGTACTTC
many	TRBV19	-	TRBJ2-1	CASSILGEDEQFF	TGTGCCAGTAGCATTCTGGGGGAGGATGAGCAGTTCTTC
medium-sized	TRBV20-1	-	TRBJ2-3	CSARRPGDTQYF	TGCAGTGCTAGAAGGCCGGGAGATACGCAGTATTTT
many	TRBV28	-	TRBJ2-6	CASSLPGSSGANVLTF	TGTGCCAGCAGTTTACCAGGGAGCTCTGGGGCCAACGTCCTGACTTTC
few	TRBV30	TRBD1	TRBJ1-1	CARRKGAGTEAFF	TGTGCCCGTAGAAAGGGGGCCGGCACTGAAGCTTTCTTT
few	TRBV19	-	TRBJ2-2	CASSTGTDSNTGELFF	TGTGCCAGTAGTACCGGGACTGACTCGAACACCGGGGAGCTGTTTTTT
many	TRBV6-1	TRBD1	TRBJ1-2	CASRTGLDGYTF	TGTGCCAGCAGGACAGGGTTGGATGGCTACACCTTC
many	TRBV28	-	TRBJ2-7	CASSPPDGTYEQYF	TGTGCCAGCAGTCCCCCGGACGGGACCTACGAGCAGTACTTC
medium-sized	TRBV20-1	TRBD1	TRBJ1-1	CSARRDRAYTEAFF	TGCAGTGCTAGGCGAGACAGGGCCTACACTGAAGCTTTCTTT
many	TRBV28	-	TRBJ1-2	CASSFTYGYTF	TGTGCCAGCAGTTTTACGTACGGCTACACCTTC